The entry below describes one T cell receptor (beta chain). V was trimmed by 3 bases and J by 2 bases, leaving 16 bases between them. The CDR3 is 16 amino acids. Looked up from germline, CDR1 is KGHDR and CDR2 is SFDVKD. This sample is part of a study of T cells in Graves' hyperthyroidism and ophthalmopathy. Whole-study context: Staff took peripheral blood when the initial diagnosis was made, before any treatment began.

Amplified TCR beta CDR3 regions came from RNA transcripts. First-round RT-PCR targeting the TCR CDR3 was performed with the HTBI primer set. Using its own MiXCR run on the multiplex PCR reads, TCRdb lists one record per CDR3 protein. The profile shows around 530,000 distinct CDR3 sequences, roughly 15% of them singletons. The clonotype was recovered from a young woman with Graves' ophthalmopathy. The V gene is TRBV24-1, the J gene TRBJ2-7; D remains ambiguous. Sequenced material: blood. CDR3 region: CATSDLRLLSTYEQYF. CDR3 in DNA: TGTGCCACCAGTGATCTGCGACTCCTGTCGACCTACGAGCAGTACTTC.